These 13 T cell receptor beta chains came from one sample sequenced in a study of blood T cell repertoires in COVID-19. Generated by immunoSEQ multiplex PCR, the TCRdb table keeps only in-frame clones and is missing some. The repertoire has 85,000 to 110,000 clones, about 90% of them found once; the top ten carry less than 4%. Sample: peripheral blood. The receptors shown here come from a human donor in a cohort sampled during active COVID-19.

V usage is TRBV3-1 (or the pseudogene TRBV3-2) and J usage is TRBJ1-2, with 8 bases identical to TRBD1. The V gene's germline CDR1 is LGHDT and CDR2 YNNKEL (reference sequence). The CDR3 is 14 residues long. V shed 5 bases, J shed 8 bases, and the junction held 10 bases outside the gene matches. CDR3 loop: CASSSRGRMEGYTF. CDR3 nucleotide sequence: TGTGCCAGCAGCTCCAGGGGGCGGATGGAGGGCTACACCTTC.

V gene TRBV2 combines with J gene TRBJ2-5; TRBD1 is a possible D gene (6 bases). V was pared by 6 bases and J by 4 bases, with 21 bases between. Germline V lookup: CDR1 SNHLY, CDR2 FYNNEI. The CDR3 spans 16 residues. CDR3 amino acids: CASRNPDRTARETQYF. The CDR3 DNA is TGTGCCAGCAGAAACCCAGACCGGACAGCGAGAGAGACCCAGTACTTC.

The chain is built from TRBV4-3 and TRBJ1-6; a weak D match, TRBD1 (6 bases). Germline assignment: CDR1 LGHNA and CDR2 YSLEER. V lost 4 bases, J lost 7 bases, and 11 bases lay in between. CDR3 length: 14 residues. The CDR3 loop reads CASSLQDRNSPLHF. The CDR3 nucleotides read TGCGCCAGCAGCCTGCAGGACAGAAATTCACCCCTCCACTTT.

V and J are TRBV11-2 and TRBJ2-1; TRBD2 matches at 11 bases. CDR3 length: 18 residues. V shed 1 base, J shed 2 bases, and the junction held 7 bases outside the gene matches. The germline V gene has CDR1 SGHAT and CDR2 FQNNGV. CDR3 in amino acids: CASSLALSLAGAYNEQFF. CDR3 coding DNA: TGTGCCAGCAGCTTAGCCCTTTCACTAGCGGGAGCCTACAATGAGCAGTTCTTC.

This rearrangement joins TRBV13 to TRBJ1-6, with D possibly matching TRBD1 (6 bases). The CDR3 has 15 amino acids. Per germline, CDR1 PRHDT and CDR2 FYEKMQ (reference sequence). The germline V and J ends were trimmed by 4 bases and 4 bases, with 11 bases remaining between them. The CDR3 bases are TGTGCCAGCAGCTCCGGACAGCAATATAATTCACCCCTCCACTTT. Its protein is CASSSGQQYNSPLHF.

This chain joins TRBV4-1 and TRBJ2-2; TRBD2 agrees at 9 bases. With V trimmed by 3 bases and J by 1 base, 6 bases remained unmatched. The germline V gene has CDR1 MGHRA and CDR2 YSYEKL. The CDR3 has 17 amino acids. The CDR3: CASSQGGLALNTGELFF. CDR3 bases: TGCGCCAGCAGCCAGGGAGGACTAGCGCTGAACACCGGGGAGCTGTTTTTT.

This chain joins TRBV15 and TRBJ2-5; tentative D call: TRBD2 (6 bases). The germline V and J ends were trimmed by 5 bases and 5 bases, with 12 bases remaining between them. The germline gives CDR1 LNHNV, CDR2 YYDKDF (reference sequence). CDR3 length: 13 residues. The CDR3 reads CATSQRAGETQYF. CDR3 DNA sequence: TGTGCCACCAGCCAGAGGGCGGGGGAGACCCAGTACTTC. Full variable domain (rest looked up from reference TRBV15 and TRBJ2-5): DAMVIQNPRYQVTQFGKPVTLSCSQTLNHNVMYWYQQKSSQAPKLLFHYYDKDFNNEADTPDNFQSRRPNTSFCFLDIRSPGLGDTAMYLCATSQRAGETQYFGPGTRLLVL.

This clone was observed a handful of times. This chain links TRBV7-3 with TRBJ1-5; D gene unclear. Trimming took 0 bases from V and 5 from J, leaving 5 bases between them. The CDR3 has 13 amino acids. Germline loops: CDR1 SGHTA, CDR2 FQGTGA. CDR3 bases: TGTGCCAGCAGCTTAACGGCGGATCAGCCCCAGCATTTT. Its translation is CASSLTADQPQHF.

V is TRBV3-1 (or the pseudogene TRBV3-2) and J is TRBJ2-1; 7 bases match TRBD2. Unmatched junction bases numbered 15, after V lost 6 bases and J lost 7 bases. The germline CDR1 and CDR2 sequences are LGHDT and YNNKEL (reference sequence). This CDR3 has 16 residues. DNA of the CDR3: TGTGCCAGCAGTCTTCCGGACGGGGGACTACTTAATGAGCAGTTCTTC. As protein: CASSLPDGGLLNEQFF.

This clone occurred a few times. The chain joins TRBV27 to TRBJ1-5, with 7 bases aligning to TRBD1. The CDR3 is 14 amino acids. Germline V gene lookup returns CDR1 MNHEY and CDR2 SMNVEV (reference sequence). V shed 6 bases, J shed 7 bases, and the junction held 9 bases outside the gene matches. Written as DNA, the CDR3 is TGTGCCAGCAGGGACCCACAGGGGAGCCAGCCCCAGCATTTT. Its protein is CASRDPQGSQPQHF.

This rearrangement joins TRBV13 to TRBJ2-3, with TRBD1 matching over 8 bases. Germline CDR1 reads PRHDT; CDR2 reads FYEKMQ (reference sequence). With V trimmed by 5 bases and J by 6 bases, 7 bases remained unmatched. The CDR3 totals 14 residues. The CDR3 spells CASSLDRAQDTQYF. The CDR3 DNA follows: TGTGCCAGCAGCCTGGACAGGGCTCAGGATACGCAGTATTTT.

This chain joins TRBV5-1 and TRBJ1-1; TRBD1 matches at 7 bases. This CDR3 region has 15 residues. Germline values: CDR1 SGHRS, CDR2 YFSETQ. With V trimmed by 4 bases and J by 1 base, 7 bases remained unmatched. The CDR3 reads CASSTPGTANTEAFF. The DNA of the CDR3 is TGCGCCAGCAGCACTCCCGGGACAGCGAACACTGAAGCTTTCTTT. The full variable domain, completed using reference TRBV5-1 and TRBJ1-1, is KAGVTQTPRYLIKTRGQQVTLSCSPISGHRSVSWYQQTPGQGLQFLFEYFSETQRNKGNFPGRFSGRQFSNSRSEMNVSTLELGDSALYLCASSTPGTANTEAFFGQGTRLTVV.

This chain uses TRBV10-3 with TRBJ2-3; 8 nucleotides align to TRBD1. The CDR3 loop spans 15 amino acids. Germline V CDR1 and CDR2: ENHRY, SYGVKD. After removal of 5 bases from V and 4 bases from J, the junction contained 8 bases not matched to a gene. CDR3 sequence: CAISSGQGRADTQYF. CDR3 bases: TGTGCCATCAGTTCTGGACAGGGTAGGGCAGATACGCAGTATTTT.